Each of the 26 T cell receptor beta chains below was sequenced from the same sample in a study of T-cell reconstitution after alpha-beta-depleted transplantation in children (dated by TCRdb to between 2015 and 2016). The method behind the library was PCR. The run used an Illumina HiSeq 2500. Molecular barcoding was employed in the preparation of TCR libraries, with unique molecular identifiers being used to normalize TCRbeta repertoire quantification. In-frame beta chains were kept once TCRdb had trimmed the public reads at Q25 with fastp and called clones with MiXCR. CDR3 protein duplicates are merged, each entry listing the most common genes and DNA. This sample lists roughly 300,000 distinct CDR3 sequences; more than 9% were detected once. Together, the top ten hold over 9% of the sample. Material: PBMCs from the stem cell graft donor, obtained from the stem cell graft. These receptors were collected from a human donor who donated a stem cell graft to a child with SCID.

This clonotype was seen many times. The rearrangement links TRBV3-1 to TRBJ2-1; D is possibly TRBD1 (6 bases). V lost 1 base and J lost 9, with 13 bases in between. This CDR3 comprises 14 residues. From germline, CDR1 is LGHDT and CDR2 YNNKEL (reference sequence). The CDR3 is CASSQGHREIEQFF. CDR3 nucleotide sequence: TGTGCCAGCAGCCAAGGCCACAGGGAAATTGAGCAGTTCTTC.

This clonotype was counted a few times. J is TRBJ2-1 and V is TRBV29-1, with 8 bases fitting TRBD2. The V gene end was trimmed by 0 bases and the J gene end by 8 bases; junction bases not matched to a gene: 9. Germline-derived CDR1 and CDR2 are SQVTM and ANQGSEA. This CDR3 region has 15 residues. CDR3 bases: TGCAGCGTTGAAGATCCCGGGGGGGGCTTCTATGAGCAGTTCTTC. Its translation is CSVEDPGGGFYEQFF.

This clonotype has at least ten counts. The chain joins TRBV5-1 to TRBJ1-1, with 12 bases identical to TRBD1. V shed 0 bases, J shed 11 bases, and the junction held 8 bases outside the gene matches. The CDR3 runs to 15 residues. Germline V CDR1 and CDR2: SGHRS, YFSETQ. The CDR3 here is CASSLEGTGGPGAFF. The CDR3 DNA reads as TGCGCCAGCAGCTTGGAAGGGACAGGGGGCCCTGGGGCTTTCTTT.

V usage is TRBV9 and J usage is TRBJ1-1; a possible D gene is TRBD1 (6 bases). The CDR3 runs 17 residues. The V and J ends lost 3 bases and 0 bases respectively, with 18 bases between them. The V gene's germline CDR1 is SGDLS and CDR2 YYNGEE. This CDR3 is CASSARPGVGLNTEAFF. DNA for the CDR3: TGTGCCAGCAGCGCCAGACCAGGGGTGGGGCTGAACACTGAAGCTTTCTTT.

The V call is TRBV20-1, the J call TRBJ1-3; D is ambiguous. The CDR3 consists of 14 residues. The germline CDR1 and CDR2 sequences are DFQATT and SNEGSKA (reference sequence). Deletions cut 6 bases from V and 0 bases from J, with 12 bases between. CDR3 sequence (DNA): TGCAGTGCGCAGTCAGTTAACTCTGGAAACACCATATATTTT. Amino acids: CSAQSVNSGNTIYF.

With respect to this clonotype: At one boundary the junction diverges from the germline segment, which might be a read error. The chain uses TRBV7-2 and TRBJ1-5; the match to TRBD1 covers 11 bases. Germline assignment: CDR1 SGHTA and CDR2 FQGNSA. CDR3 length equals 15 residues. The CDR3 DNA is TGTGCCAGCAGCTCCCGGACAGGGGGCAACCAGCCCCAGCATTTT. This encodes CASSSRTGGNQPQHF.

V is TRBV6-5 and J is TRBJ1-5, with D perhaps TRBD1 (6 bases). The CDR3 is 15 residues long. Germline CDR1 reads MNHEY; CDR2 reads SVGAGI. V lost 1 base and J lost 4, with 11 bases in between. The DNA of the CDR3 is TGTGCCAGCAGTTACTTGGGGGGCGGGAATCAGCCCCAGCATTTT. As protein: CASSYLGGGNQPQHF.

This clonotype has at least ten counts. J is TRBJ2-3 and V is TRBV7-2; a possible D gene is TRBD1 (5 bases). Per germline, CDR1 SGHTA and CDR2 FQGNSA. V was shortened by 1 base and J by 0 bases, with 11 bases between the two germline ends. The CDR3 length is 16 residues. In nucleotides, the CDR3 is TGTGCCAGCAGCTTAGACAGGTCTATTAGCACAGATACGCAGTATTTT. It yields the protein CASSLDRSISTDTQYF.

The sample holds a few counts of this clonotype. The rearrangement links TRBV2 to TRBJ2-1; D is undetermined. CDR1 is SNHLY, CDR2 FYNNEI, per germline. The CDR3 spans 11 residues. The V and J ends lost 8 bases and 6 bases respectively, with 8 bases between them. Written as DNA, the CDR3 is TGTGCCAGCGGGGAAAGCAATGAGCAGTTCTTC. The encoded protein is CASGESNEQFF.

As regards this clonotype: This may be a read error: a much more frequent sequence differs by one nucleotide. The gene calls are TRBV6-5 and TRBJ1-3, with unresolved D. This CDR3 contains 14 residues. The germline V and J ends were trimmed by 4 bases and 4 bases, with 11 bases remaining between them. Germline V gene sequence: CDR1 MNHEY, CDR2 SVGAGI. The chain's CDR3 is CASSSGRVGNTIYF. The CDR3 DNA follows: TGTGCCAGCAGTTCGGGCCGGGTAGGAAACACCATATATTTT.

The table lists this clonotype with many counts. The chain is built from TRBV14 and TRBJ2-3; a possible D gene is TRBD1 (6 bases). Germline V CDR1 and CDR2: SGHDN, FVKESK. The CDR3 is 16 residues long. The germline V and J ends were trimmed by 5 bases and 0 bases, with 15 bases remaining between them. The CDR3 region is CASSDPTGFSTDTQYF. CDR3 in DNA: TGTGCCAGCAGCGATCCCACAGGGTTTAGCACAGATACGCAGTATTTT.

The CDR3 region has the DNA TGTGCCAGCAGCCAAGATCTAGCGGGGGCCCAAAGGACCCAGTACTTC. Its translation: CASSQDLAGAQRTQYF. The chain couples TRBV14 to TRBJ2-5; the match to TRBD2 covers 10 bases. J lost 7 bases, V lost 0 bases, and 8 bases had no gene match. The CDR3 has 16 residues. CDR1 SGHDN and CDR2 FVKESK come from the germline V gene.

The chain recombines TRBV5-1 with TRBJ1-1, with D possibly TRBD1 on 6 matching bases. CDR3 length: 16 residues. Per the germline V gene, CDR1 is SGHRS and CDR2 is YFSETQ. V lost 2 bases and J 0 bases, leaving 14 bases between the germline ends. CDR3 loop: CASSFRQVVMNTEAFF. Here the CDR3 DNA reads TGCGCCAGCAGCTTCCGACAGGTGGTAATGAACACTGAAGCTTTCTTT.

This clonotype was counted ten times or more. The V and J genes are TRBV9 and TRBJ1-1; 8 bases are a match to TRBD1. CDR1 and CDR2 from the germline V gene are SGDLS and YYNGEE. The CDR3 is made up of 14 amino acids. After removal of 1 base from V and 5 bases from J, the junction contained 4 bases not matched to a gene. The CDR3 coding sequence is TGTGCCAGCAGCGTAACAGGGGGTAGAACTGAAGCTTTCTTT. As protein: CASSVTGGRTEAFF.

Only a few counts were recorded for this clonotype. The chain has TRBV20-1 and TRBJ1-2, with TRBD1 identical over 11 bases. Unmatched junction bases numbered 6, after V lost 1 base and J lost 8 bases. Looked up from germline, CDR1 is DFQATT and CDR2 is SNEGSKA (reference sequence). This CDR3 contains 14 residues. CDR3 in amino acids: CSARVRTGGAGYTF. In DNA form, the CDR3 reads TGCAGTGCTAGAGTGAGGACAGGGGGCGCGGGCTACACCTTC.

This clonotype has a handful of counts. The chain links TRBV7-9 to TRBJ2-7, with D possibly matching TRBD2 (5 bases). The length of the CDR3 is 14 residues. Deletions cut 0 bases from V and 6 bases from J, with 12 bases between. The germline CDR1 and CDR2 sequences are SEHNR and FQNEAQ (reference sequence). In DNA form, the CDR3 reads TGTGCCAGCAGCTTAGCTCCGGGGTTCGGCGAGCAGTACTTC. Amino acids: CASSLAPGFGEQYF.

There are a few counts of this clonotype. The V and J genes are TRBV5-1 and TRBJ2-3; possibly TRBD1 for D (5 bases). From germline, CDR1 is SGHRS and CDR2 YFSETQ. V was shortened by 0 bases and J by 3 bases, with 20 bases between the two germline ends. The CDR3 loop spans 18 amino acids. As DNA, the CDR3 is TGCGCCAGCAGCTTGGAGCTTTTGGGCCAAAGGGGTACAGATACGCAGTATTTT. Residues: CASSLELLGQRGTDTQYF.

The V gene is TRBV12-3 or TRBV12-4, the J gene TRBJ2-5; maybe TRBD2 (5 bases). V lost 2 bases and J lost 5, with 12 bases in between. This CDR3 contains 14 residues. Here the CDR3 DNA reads TGTGCCAGCAGTTTAAGTCTCCCGGGGGAGACCCAGTACTTC. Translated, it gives CASSLSLPGETQYF.

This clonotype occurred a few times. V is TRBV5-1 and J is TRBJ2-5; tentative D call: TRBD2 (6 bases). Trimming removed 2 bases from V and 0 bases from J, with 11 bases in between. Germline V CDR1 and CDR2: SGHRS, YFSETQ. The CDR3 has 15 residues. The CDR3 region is CASSFLGLDQETQYF. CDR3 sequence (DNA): TGCGCCAGCAGCTTCCTGGGACTGGACCAAGAGACCCAGTACTTC. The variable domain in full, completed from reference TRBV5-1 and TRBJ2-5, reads KAGVTQTPRYLIKTRGQQVTLSCSPISGHRSVSWYQQTPGQGLQFLFEYFSETQRNKGNFPGRFSGRQFSNSRSEMNVSTLELGDSALYLCASSFLGLDQETQYFGPGTRLLVL.

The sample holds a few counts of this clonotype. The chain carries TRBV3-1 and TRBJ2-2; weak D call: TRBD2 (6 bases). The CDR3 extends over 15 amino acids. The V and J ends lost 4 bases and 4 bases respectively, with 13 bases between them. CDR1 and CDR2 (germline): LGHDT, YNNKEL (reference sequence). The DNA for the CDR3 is TGTGCCAGCAGCCCGCCTTTCGGGGGCACCGGGGAGCTGTTTTTT. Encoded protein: CASSPPFGGTGELFF.

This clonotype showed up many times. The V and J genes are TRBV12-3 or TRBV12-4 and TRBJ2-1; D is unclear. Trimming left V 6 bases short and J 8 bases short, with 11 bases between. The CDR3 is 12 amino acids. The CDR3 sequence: CASSHNRDEQFF. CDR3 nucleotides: TGTGCCAGCAGCCATAACCGGGATGAGCAGTTCTTC.

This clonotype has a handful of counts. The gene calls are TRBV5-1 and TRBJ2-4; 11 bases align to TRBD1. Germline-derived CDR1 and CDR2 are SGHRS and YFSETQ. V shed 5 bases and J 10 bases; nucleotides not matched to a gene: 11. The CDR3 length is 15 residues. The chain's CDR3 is CASSPDRGLYQIQYF. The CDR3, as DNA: TGCGCCAGCAGTCCGGACAGGGGGCTATATCAGATTCAGTACTTC.

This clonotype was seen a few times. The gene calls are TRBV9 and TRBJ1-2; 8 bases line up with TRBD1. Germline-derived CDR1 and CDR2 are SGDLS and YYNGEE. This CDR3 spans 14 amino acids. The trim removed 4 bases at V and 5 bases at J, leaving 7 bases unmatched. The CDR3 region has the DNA TGTGCCAGCAGCCCAGGACAGGGAAAGTATGGCTACACCTTC. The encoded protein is CASSPGQGKYGYTF.

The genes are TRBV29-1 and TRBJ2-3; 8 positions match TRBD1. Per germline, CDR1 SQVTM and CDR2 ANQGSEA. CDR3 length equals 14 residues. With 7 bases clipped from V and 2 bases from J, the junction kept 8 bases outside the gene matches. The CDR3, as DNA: TGCAGCGGTGCAGGGGGCCCATACACAGATACGCAGTATTTT. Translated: CSGAGGPYTDTQYF.

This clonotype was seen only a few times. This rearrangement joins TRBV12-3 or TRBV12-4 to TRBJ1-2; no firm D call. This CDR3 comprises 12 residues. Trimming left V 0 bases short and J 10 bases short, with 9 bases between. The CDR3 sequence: CASSLALQAYTF. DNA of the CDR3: TGTGCCAGCAGTTTAGCGCTCCAGGCCTACACCTTC.

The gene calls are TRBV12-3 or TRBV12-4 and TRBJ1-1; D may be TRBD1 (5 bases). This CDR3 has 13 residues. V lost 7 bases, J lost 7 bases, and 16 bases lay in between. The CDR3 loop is CASTQTGPGEAFF. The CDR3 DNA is TGTGCCAGCACTCAGACGGGGCCTGGTGAAGCTTTCTTT.